What follows are 26 T cell receptor beta chains derived from one specimen sequenced in a study of blood T cell repertoires in COVID-19. The table came from immunoSEQ multiplex PCR; TCRdb's copy has only in-frame clones and leaves some out. The sample includes about 220,000 clones, approximately 85% of them seen just once. Sequencing was performed on peripheral blood. These receptors were taken from a woman between 70 and 85 years old with COVID-19, enrolled during active disease.

This clone was detected only once. The chain couples TRBV9 to TRBJ1-2; unclear D gene. Trimming removed 0 bases at V and 4 bases at J, with 10 bases between. The germline gives CDR1 SGDLS, CDR2 YYNGEE. The CDR3 spans 14 residues. The CDR3: CASSVESRSYGYTF. Written as DNA, the CDR3 is TGTGCCAGCAGCGTAGAATCCCGGAGCTATGGCTACACCTTC.

V is TRBV6-5 and J is TRBJ1-3; D is undetermined. Trimming took 2 bases from V and 8 from J, leaving 7 bases between them. The CDR3 is 12 residues long. CDR1 MNHEY and CDR2 SVGAGI come from the germline V gene. The CDR3 sequence: CASSYPRDTIYF. CDR3 nucleotides: TGTGCCAGCAGTTACCCGAGGGACACCATATATTTT.

The rearrangement uses TRBV14 and TRBJ1-2; D is possibly TRBD1 (6 bases). Trimming took off 3 bases at V and 0 bases at J, with 11 bases between the two ends. Germline lookup yields CDR1 SGHDN and CDR2 FVKESK. The CDR3 extends over 15 amino acids. In nucleotides, the CDR3 is TGTGCCAGCAGCCACAGGACAGTTACTAACTATGGCTACACCTTC. Translating gives CASSHRTVTNYGYTF.

This chain joins TRBV24-1 and TRBJ1-2; D may be TRBD1 (6 bases). Per germline, CDR1 KGHDR and CDR2 SFDVKD. The CDR3 totals 18 residues. Trimming took off 4 bases at V and 8 bases at J, with 28 bases between the two ends. The CDR3 DNA follows: TGTGCCACCAGTGACCCTGGTCGGCAGGGGTTCGCATCGGGCGGCTACACCTTC. Translating gives CATSDPGRQGFASGGYTF.

V gene TRBV6-5 combines with J gene TRBJ2-7; weak D call: TRBD2 (6 bases). Looked up from germline, CDR1 is MNHEY and CDR2 is SVGAGI. This CDR3 comprises 15 residues. V was shortened by 7 bases and J by 0 bases, with 16 bases between the two germline ends. Written as DNA, the CDR3 is TGTGCCAGCAAGTCAAATAGCGGAGGCTCCTACGAGCAGTACTTC. Protein: CASKSNSGGSYEQYF.

The chain combines TRBV30 with TRBJ2-7; TRBD2 might be the D (6 bases). V was trimmed by 2 bases and J by 0 bases, leaving 11 bases between them. CDR1 and CDR2 from the germline V gene are GTSNPN and SVGIG (reference sequence). This CDR3 has 14 amino acids. The CDR3 region has the DNA TGTGCCTGGAGTCGGGGCGGGAACTCCTACGAGCAGTACTTC. It is translated as CAWSRGGNSYEQYF. Full variable domain (outside the CDR3, taken from reference TRBV30 and TRBJ2-7): SQTIHQWPATLVQPVGSPLSLECTVEGTSNPNLYWYRQAAGRGLQLLFYSVGIGQISSEVPQNLSASRPQDRQFILSSKKLLLSDSGFYLCAWSRGGNSYEQYFGPGTRLTVT.

This chain uses TRBV30 with TRBJ1-2; possibly TRBD1 for D (5 bases). Germline V gives CDR1 GTSNPN, CDR2 SVGIG (reference sequence). Deletions cut 4 bases from V and 2 bases from J, with 20 bases between. The CDR3 has 16 amino acids. This CDR3 reads CAWTGGPPGLNYGYTF. The CDR3 DNA sequence: TGTGCCTGGACCGGGGGACCTCCTGGCCTGAACTATGGCTACACCTTC.

The chain uses TRBV7-9 and TRBJ1-4; 8 bases fit TRBD1. The CDR3 has 17 residues. Germline-derived CDR1 and CDR2 are SEHNR and FQNEAQ (reference sequence). V shed 3 bases and J 3 bases; nucleotides not matched to a gene: 9. This CDR3 is CASSFGQGREANEKLFF. CDR3 sequence (DNA): TGTGCCAGCAGCTTCGGACAGGGCCGGGAGGCTAATGAAAAACTGTTTTTT.

The CDR3 coding sequence is TGCGCCAGCAGCCAAGCACACGAACAGTATCTCTATGGCTACACCTTC. Translating gives CASSQAHEQYLYGYTF. The chain employs TRBV4-3 and TRBJ1-2; D call uncertain. This CDR3 contains 16 residues. Trimming cost V 1 base and J 4 bases, with 16 bases left between them. Germline V gene lookup returns CDR1 LGHNA and CDR2 YSLEER.

The chain combines TRBV6-1 with TRBJ2-2; 8 positions match TRBD2. From germline, CDR1 is MNHNS and CDR2 SASEGT. The trim removed 4 bases at V and 1 base at J, leaving 8 bases unmatched. This CDR3 spans 17 amino acids. The CDR3 DNA reads TGTGCCAGCAGTGCTCGCGCCCGGGGGGGGAACACCGGGGAGCTGTTTTTT. Translating it yields CASSARARGGNTGELFF.

This sequence joins TRBV3-1 (or the pseudogene TRBV3-2) and TRBJ2-2; 7 bases match TRBD2. The V segment lost 4 bases and the J segment 1 base; nucleotides outside the gene matches: 6. The CDR3 length is 16 residues. The germline gives CDR1 LGHDT, CDR2 YNNKEL (reference sequence). CDR3 sequence reads: CASSPAGGGNTGELFF. CDR3 DNA: TGTGCCAGCAGCCCAGCGGGCGGGGGGAACACCGGGGAGCTGTTTTTT.

The gene calls are TRBV11-2 and TRBJ2-7, with 8 bases fitting TRBD1. There are 16 residues in the CDR3. Looked up from germline, CDR1 is SGHAT and CDR2 is FQNNGV. V was clipped by 2 bases and J by 4 bases; unmatched bases: 10. The DNA of the CDR3 is TGTGCCAGCAGCTTACTGGGTGGACAGGGCCTGTACGAGCAGTACTTC. The encoded protein is CASSLLGGQGLYEQYF.

This clone occurred a few times. V is TRBV6-2 or TRBV6-3 and J is TRBJ1-2; TRBD1 might be the D (5 bases). The CDR3 contains 14 residues. V lost 2 bases, J lost 10 bases, and 17 bases lay in between. Germline assignment: CDR1 MNHEY and CDR2 SVGEGT. CDR3 coding DNA: TGTGCCAGCAGTTACCAGGCCGGGGGAATTGACTACACCTTC. The encoded protein is CASSYQAGGIDYTF.

The V gene is TRBV19, the J gene TRBJ1-2; D is ambiguous. The germline CDR1 and CDR2 sequences are LNHDA and SQIVND (reference sequence). V was clipped by 7 bases and J by 4 bases, with 13 bases between them. The CDR3 spans 13 residues. CDR3 region: CASTLREGYGYTF. DNA of the CDR3: TGTGCCAGTACCCTCCGGGAGGGCTATGGCTACACCTTC.

The chain couples TRBV3-1 (or the pseudogene TRBV3-2) to TRBJ2-1, with TRBD2 matching 7 bases. The germline gives CDR1 LGHDT, CDR2 YNNKEL (reference sequence). J lost 9 bases, V lost 0 bases, and 8 bases had no gene match. The CDR3 covers 15 residues. CDR3 loop: CASSQDVSSGGEQFF. The CDR3 nucleotides are TGTGCCAGCAGCCAAGATGTATCTAGCGGCGGTGAGCAGTTCTTC.

In DNA form, the CDR3 reads TGTGCCTGGAGTCCCGGACAAGGAAACACCATATATTTT. Its protein product is CAWSPGQGNTIYF. The rearrangement joins TRBV30 to TRBJ1-3, with a possible D match to TRBD1 (5 bases). Germline V gene sequence: CDR1 GTSNPN, CDR2 SVGIG (reference sequence). V lost 2 bases, J lost 4 bases, and 9 bases lay in between. The CDR3 is 13 residues long. Looking up the rest from reference TRBV30 and TRBJ1-3 gives the full variable domain: SQTIHQWPATLVQPVGSPLSLECTVEGTSNPNLYWYRQAAGRGLQLLFYSVGIGQISSEVPQNLSASRPQDRQFILSSKKLLLSDSGFYLCAWSPGQGNTIYFGEGSWLTVV.

This chain uses TRBV9 with TRBJ2-7; D is possibly TRBD1 (6 bases). V lost 0 bases, J lost 3 bases, and 13 bases lay in between. The CDR3 spans 15 residues. Germline V CDR1 and CDR2: SGDLS, YYNGEE. CDR3 loop: CASSVGTATIYEQYF. The CDR3 DNA is TGTGCCAGCAGCGTAGGGACAGCGACCATCTACGAGCAGTACTTC.

In the case of this clone: Other DNA sequences in the same sample also yield this CDR3. The chain links TRBV3-1 (or the pseudogene TRBV3-2) to TRBJ1-5, with D perhaps matching TRBD1 (6 bases). The germline gives CDR1 LGHDT, CDR2 YNNKEL (reference sequence). Trimming removed 1 base from V and 4 bases from J, with 8 bases in between. The CDR3 runs 14 residues. CDR3 protein: CASSQGTDNQPQHF. DNA for the CDR3: TGTGCCAGCAGCCAAGGGACAGATAATCAGCCCCAGCATTTT.

This chain joins TRBV24-1 and TRBJ2-3, with a tentative D call TRBD1 (6 bases). The CDR3 totals 14 residues. Germline CDR1 KGHDR, CDR2 SFDVKD. Deletions cut 5 bases from V and 2 bases from J, with 10 bases between. The CDR3 spells CATSAGQFTDTQYF. For the CDR3, the DNA is TGTGCCACCAGTGCAGGACAGTTCACAGATACGCAGTATTTT.

The chain uses TRBV10-2 and TRBJ2-1; TRBD1 agrees at 11 bases. The CDR3 is made up of 18 amino acids. V lost 4 bases, J lost 0 bases, and 8 bases stayed unmatched. The germline CDR1 and CDR2 sequences are WSHSY and SAAADI. CDR3 sequence (DNA): TGCGCCAGCAGTGTGCCGGGACAGGGGGAATTCTCCTACAATGAGCAGTTCTTC. Amino acid sequence: CASSVPGQGEFSYNEQFF.

The chain links TRBV19 to TRBJ1-3; perhaps TRBD1 as D (6 bases). CDR3 length: 15 amino acids. Germline-derived CDR1 and CDR2 are LNHDA and SQIVND (reference sequence). Trimming removed 3 bases from V and 7 bases from J, with 16 bases in between. The CDR3 nucleotides are TGTGCCAGTAGTATGCAAGGGGGTGTTCGGAACACCATATATTTT. As protein: CASSMQGGVRNTIYF.

The V gene is TRBV19, the J gene TRBJ1-2; D unresolved. Trimming took 3 bases from V and 8 from J, leaving 7 bases between them. This CDR3 region has 11 residues. Germline assignment: CDR1 LNHDA and CDR2 SQIVND (reference sequence). CDR3 protein: CASSISQGYTF. CDR3 DNA: TGTGCCAGTAGTATCTCTCAGGGCTACACCTTC.

The J gene is TRBJ2-7, the V gene TRBV2, with D hard to call. Germline V CDR1 and CDR2: SNHLY, FYNNEI. The CDR3 is made up of 13 amino acids. The V end was cut by 3 bases, the J end by 5 bases, with 11 bases between. The CDR3 coding sequence is TGTGCCAGCAGTGATCGGGTGGTCGACGAGCAGTACTTC. This encodes CASSDRVVDEQYF.

The rearrangement uses TRBV3-1 (or the pseudogene TRBV3-2) and TRBJ1-5; 7 bases agree with TRBD1. This CDR3 region has 19 residues. Germline loops: CDR1 LGHDT, CDR2 YNNKEL (reference sequence). Trimming cost V 7 bases and J 2 bases; bases outside gene matches: 20. DNA of the CDR3: TGTGCCAGCAACCCGACATCGGCAGGGGGAAAAATCGGCAATCAGCCCCAGCATTTT. Amino acid sequence: CASNPTSAGGKIGNQPQHF.

The chain couples TRBV19 to TRBJ1-1; possible D gene TRBD1, 6 bases. The V end was cut by 4 bases, the J end by 6 bases, with 12 bases between. In germline, CDR1 is LNHDA, CDR2 SQIVND (reference sequence). The CDR3 extends over 13 amino acids. CDR3 sequence (DNA): TGTGCCAGTAGTACCCAGGGGAGAGCTGAAGCTTTCTTT. This gives the protein CASSTQGRAEAFF. Based on the CDR3 plus reference TRBV19 and TRBJ1-1, the full variable domain is DGGITQSPKYLFRKEGQNVTLSCEQNLNHDAMYWYRQDPGQGLRLIYYSQIVNDFQKGDIAEGYSVSREKKESFPLTVTSAQKNPTAFYLCASSTQGRAEAFFGQGTRLTVV.

In its sample, this clone was seen once. The rearrangement links TRBV19 to TRBJ1-2; D may be TRBD1 (6 bases). Germline V gives CDR1 LNHDA, CDR2 SQIVND (reference sequence). V was cut by 5 bases and J by 4 bases, with 20 bases left in between. The CDR3 spans 16 residues. The CDR3: CASSSPPGAVSYGYTF. Written as DNA, the CDR3 is TGTGCCAGTAGTTCGCCGCCAGGGGCGGTTAGCTATGGCTACACCTTC.